What follows are 27 T cell receptor beta chains derived from one specimen sequenced in a study of cytomegalovirus exposure and HLA in healthy donors. It was with 60 Vbeta and 13 Jbeta primers that the PCR ran. Some clones are missing from TCRdb's copy, which holds only in-frame ones; the method was immunoSEQ multiplex PCR. The repertoire holds fewer than 250,000 clones, with 65% to 80% as singletons. The sequencing input was PBMCs. The source is a girl aged 2-10 years in good health and CMV-seronegative.

The genes are TRBV1 and TRBJ2-2; the table's D call, TRBD2, was not checked against the DNA. TRBV1 is a known pseudogene. The CDR3 has 16 residues. CDR3 nucleotides: TGCACCAGCAGCATCCGGACTAGCGAGAACACCGGGGAGCTGTTTTTT. Translating it yields CTSSIRTSENTGELFF.

The chain uses TRBV29-1 and TRBJ1-2, with D maybe TRBD1 (5 bases). V lost 4 bases, J lost 7 bases, and 16 bases lay in between. The CDR3 is 13 amino acids. Germline V gene data show CDR1 as SQVTM and CDR2 as ANQGSEA. DNA of the CDR3: TGCAGCGTTGCCCAGGGACTGGAGGGTGGCTACACCTTC. Its translation: CSVAQGLEGGYTF.

This sequence joins TRBV29-1 and TRBJ1-2; TRBD1 is a possible D gene (5 bases). Trimming pared 3 bases from V and 6 bases from J, leaving 14 bases between. Germline V gene data show CDR1 as SQVTM and CDR2 as ANQGSEA. The CDR3 runs 13 residues. The CDR3 DNA sequence: TGCAGCGTTGAGCGGGGCAGTGGAAATGGCTACACCTTC. This gives the protein CSVERGSGNGYTF.

The CDR3 DNA sequence: TGTGCCAGCTCACAGGGGACTAGCGGGGGGTACGAGCAGTACTTC. This translates into CASSQGTSGGYEQYF. The V gene is TRBV18, the J gene TRBJ2-7; TRBD2 matches at 15 bases. With 4 bases clipped from V and 4 bases from J, the junction kept 2 bases outside the gene matches. The CDR3 is 15 amino acids. Germline CDR1 reads KGHSH; CDR2 reads LQKENI.

This chain connects TRBV5-1 to TRBJ2-2, with 9 positions matching TRBD2. Trimming at V came to 7 bases and at J to 6 bases, leaving 10 bases not matched to a gene. The CDR3 is 15 residues long. Germline CDR1 and CDR2: SGHRS and YFSETQ. CDR3 loop: CASSGGGAWAGELFF. CDR3 nucleotide sequence: TGCGCCAGCTCCGGCGGGGGGGCCTGGGCCGGGGAGCTGTTTTTT.

The gene calls are TRBV5-4 and TRBJ1-2; a possible D gene is TRBD1 (6 bases). V was trimmed by 2 bases and J by 4 bases, leaving 6 bases between them. The V gene's germline CDR1 is SGHNT and CDR2 YYREEE (reference sequence). This CDR3 comprises 12 residues. For the CDR3, the DNA is TGTGCCAGCAGCTTAGGGGGCTATGGCTACACCTTC. Its protein is CASSLGGYGYTF.

CDR3 sequence reads: CASRRGANTGELFF. The CDR3 coding sequence is TGTGCCAGCCGGCGAGGAGCGAACACCGGGGAGCTGTTTTTT. The rearrangement joins TRBV6-5 to TRBJ2-2; no firm D call. Per the germline V gene, CDR1 is MNHEY and CDR2 is SVGAGI. V lost 8 bases to trimming and J lost 0 bases, with 10 bases between them. The CDR3 consists of 14 residues.

This rearrangement joins TRBV7-6 to TRBJ1-4; D possibly corresponds to TRBD1 (6 bases). Per germline, CDR1 SGHVS and CDR2 FNYEAQ. This CDR3 has 15 amino acids. The V and J ends lost 5 bases and 3 bases respectively, with 13 bases between them. This chain's CDR3 is CASSQKTGPNEKLFF. Written as DNA, the CDR3 is TGTGCCAGCAGCCAGAAGACAGGCCCTAATGAAAAACTGTTTTTT. The whole variable domain, remainder taken from reference TRBV7-6 and TRBJ1-4, is GAGVSQSPRYKVTKRGQDVALRCDPISGHVSLYWYRQALGQGPEFLTYFNYEAQQDKSGLPNDRFSAERPEGSISTLTIQRTEQRDSAMYRCASSQKTGPNEKLFFGSGTQLSVL.

This chain uses TRBV19 with TRBJ2-1; 10 bases map to TRBD2. The CDR3 consists of 16 residues. Per germline, CDR1 LNHDA and CDR2 SQIVND (reference sequence). Trimming took 10 bases from V and 5 from J; bases not matched to a gene: 14. The chain's CDR3 is CATIAGGFLFNNEQFF. Here the CDR3 DNA reads TGTGCCACCATAGCGGGAGGCTTCTTATTTAACAATGAGCAGTTCTTC.

In nucleotides, the CDR3 is TGTGCCAGCAGCGCTCAAGCGGGAGGGCCTGGCGAGCAGTACTTC. Protein: CASSAQAGGPGEQYF. The chain has TRBV7-8 and TRBJ2-7, with TRBD2 identical over 10 bases. CDR1 is SGHVS, CDR2 FQNEAQ, per germline. The CDR3 is made up of 15 amino acids. V shed 5 bases, J shed 6 bases, and the junction held 10 bases outside the gene matches.

This clone was observed once. The genes are TRBV7-9 and TRBJ2-5; 7 nucleotides align to TRBD1. Unmatched junction bases numbered 6, after V lost 6 bases and J lost 2 bases. Germline V gene data show CDR1 as SEHNR and CDR2 as FQNEAQ (reference sequence). There are 14 residues in the CDR3. Here the CDR3 DNA reads TGTGCCAGCAGTATAGACAGGGATCAAGAGACCCAGTACTTC. Translation: CASSIDRDQETQYF.

The rearrangement joins TRBV7-2 to TRBJ2-1; D may be TRBD2 (6 bases). With 0 bases removed from V and 3 bases from J, the gap between germline ends came to 15 bases. Germline loops: CDR1 SGHTA, CDR2 FQGNSA. CDR3 length: 17 residues. CDR3 amino acids: CASSLARTAGNYNEQFF. In DNA, the CDR3 is TGTGCCAGCAGCTTAGCTAGAACGGCGGGGAACTACAATGAGCAGTTCTTC.

This clone was detected only a few times. This chain uses TRBV29-1 with TRBJ2-7; TRBD1 agrees at 10 bases. Losses at the gene ends were 3 bases for V and 2 bases for J; bases not matched to a gene: 4. The germline CDR1 and CDR2 sequences are SQVTM and ANQGSEA. The CDR3 covers 14 residues. The CDR3 region is CSVEYGTGAYEQYF. Written as DNA, the CDR3 is TGCAGCGTTGAGTACGGGACAGGGGCCTACGAGCAGTACTTC.

The chain uses TRBV7-8 and TRBJ2-7; 9 nucleotides match TRBD2. This CDR3 contains 16 residues. Germline lookup yields CDR1 SGHVS and CDR2 FQNEAQ. V was pared by 4 bases and J by 4 bases, with 11 bases of the junction left unmatched. The CDR3 protein is CASSSRGGREGYEQYF. The CDR3 nucleotides read TGTGCCAGCAGCTCCCGGGGGGGGCGGGAGGGATACGAGCAGTACTTC.

The chain couples TRBV7-9 to TRBJ2-2; 9 positions agree with TRBD1. Germline trimming cut 3 bases from V and 5 bases from J; bases unmatched to any gene: 7. Germline CDR1 and CDR2: SEHNR and FQNEAQ (reference sequence). The CDR3 has 16 amino acids. The CDR3 protein is CASSFRGDRVTGELFF. For the CDR3, the DNA is TGTGCCAGCAGCTTCCGGGGGGACAGGGTTACCGGGGAGCTGTTTTTT. Combining the CDR3 with reference TRBV7-9 and TRBJ2-2 gives the whole variable domain DTGVSQNPRHKITKRGQNVTFRCDPISEHNRLYWYRQTLGQGPEFLTYFQNEAQLEKSRLLSDRFSAERPKGSFSTLEIQRTEQGDSAMYLCASSFRGDRVTGELFFGEGSRLTVL.

The chain employs TRBV25-1 and TRBJ2-3; TRBD2 matches at 8 bases. Germline V CDR1 and CDR2: MGHDK, SYGVNS. J lost 4 bases, V lost 4 bases, and 13 bases had no gene match. There are 17 residues in the CDR3. CDR3 in amino acids: CASSAPPGGLYSDTQYF. The CDR3 bases are TGTGCCAGCAGTGCCCCCCCGGGAGGGCTTTACTCAGATACGCAGTATTTT.

This sequence joins TRBV10-2 and TRBJ2-7; TRBD1 matches at 11 bases. After removal of 7 bases from V and 3 bases from J, the junction contained 5 bases not matched to a gene. The CDR3 contains 14 residues. CDR1 and CDR2 (germline): WSHSY, SAAADI. The CDR3 coding sequence is TGCGCCAGCACCGGGACAGGGGGTATCTACGAGCAGTACTTC. It translates to CASTGTGGIYEQYF.

This chain joins TRBV4-1 and TRBJ1-2; 9 positions agree with TRBD1. This CDR3 spans 14 amino acids. V was clipped by 5 bases and J by 3 bases; unmatched bases: 4. Germline lookup yields CDR1 MGHRA and CDR2 YSYEKL. The CDR3 is CASSLRTGDYGYTF. The CDR3 coding sequence is TGCGCCAGCAGCTTACGGACAGGGGACTATGGCTACACCTTC.

This clone was counted between two and nine times. The rearrangement joins TRBV6-5 to TRBJ2-5; a possible D gene is TRBD2 (6 bases). Deletions cut 1 base from V and 5 bases from J, with 17 bases between. CDR3 length equals 16 residues. Germline-derived CDR1 and CDR2 are MNHEY and SVGAGI. The CDR3, as DNA: TGTGCCAGCAGTTACTTTCCTAGCGTGATGGCGGAGACCCAGTACTTC. This gives the protein CASSYFPSVMAETQYF.

This clone appeared once. The chain couples TRBV6-1 to TRBJ2-1; TRBD2 might be the D (5 bases). This CDR3 comprises 15 residues. Trimming removed 2 bases at V and 9 bases at J, with 17 bases between. CDR1 and CDR2 from the germline V gene are MNHNS and SASEGT. This chain's CDR3 is CASSERLSAYPEQFF. The CDR3 region has the DNA TGTGCCAGCAGTGAACGACTATCAGCCTACCCTGAGCAGTTCTTC.

In the case of this clone: A junction end diverges from the germline sequence, so it may reflect a read error. The sample holds other DNA sequences that translate to the same CDR3. The chain carries TRBV2 and TRBJ2-3; 8 bases fit TRBD2. The CDR3 spans 13 residues. Germline values: CDR1 SNHLY, CDR2 FYNNEI. The CDR3 DNA is TGTGCCAGCAGTAACGGGGGGGCCGATACACAGTATTTT. Encoded protein: CASSNGGADTQYF.

The chain combines TRBV25-1 with TRBJ2-5, with 7 positions matching TRBD2. V was clipped by 2 bases and J by 5 bases; unmatched bases: 5. The CDR3 length is 14 residues. Germline CDR1 and CDR2: MGHDK and SYGVNS. CDR3 protein: CASSERQGGETQYF. For the CDR3, the DNA is TGTGCCAGCAGTGAACGGCAGGGAGGGGAGACCCAGTACTTC.

The V and J genes are TRBV19 and TRBJ1-2; TRBD1 agrees at 8 bases. The CDR3 is made up of 14 amino acids. Germline CDR1 reads LNHDA; CDR2 reads SQIVND (reference sequence). The ends lost 1 base at V and 7 bases at J; junction bases unmatched: 5. CDR3 nucleotides: TGTGCCAGTAGTATAGTCGGGACAGGTGGTGGCTACACCTTC. Its protein is CASSIVGTGGGYTF.

CDR3 in DNA: TGTGCCAGCAGTGAACACCTCCAGTACTTC. Protein: CASSEHLQYF. The chain links TRBV6-4 to TRBJ2-7; D ambiguous. Trimming removed 3 bases at V and 10 bases at J, with 7 bases between. Germline lookup yields CDR1 MRHNA and CDR2 SNTAGT. The CDR3 covers 10 residues.

This rearrangement joins TRBV5-6 to TRBJ1-2; 8 nucleotides agree with TRBD1. Trimming cost V 4 bases and J 6 bases; bases outside gene matches: 11. The CDR3 totals 15 residues. CDR1 and CDR2 (germline): SGHDT, YYEEEE. The CDR3 coding sequence is TGTGCCAGCAGCCCGCGGCAGGGGGCTTGGAATGGCTACACCTTC. Translated: CASSPRQGAWNGYTF.

The gene calls are TRBV30 and TRBJ1-3; D is unclear. V lost 0 bases, J lost 4 bases, and 7 bases lay in between. The CDR3 loop spans 13 amino acids. CDR1 and CDR2 from the germline V gene are GTSNPN and SVGIG (reference sequence). The CDR3 region has the DNA TGTGCCTGGAGTGTAAATGAGGGAAACACCATATATTTT. It encodes CAWSVNEGNTIYF. The variable domain in full, with the rest retrieved from reference TRBV30 and TRBJ1-3, is SQTIHQWPATLVQPVGSPLSLECTVEGTSNPNLYWYRQAAGRGLQLLFYSVGIGQISSEVPQNLSASRPQDRQFILSSKKLLLSDSGFYLCAWSVNEGNTIYFGEGSWLTVV.

The chain employs TRBV5-4 and TRBJ2-1, with 9 bases lining up with TRBD2. This CDR3 is 15 amino acids long. Per germline, CDR1 SGHNT and CDR2 YYREEE (reference sequence). The J segment lost 4 bases and the V segment lost 3 bases, leaving 5 bases of the junction unmatched. The CDR3 is CASSSGAGGYNEQFF. CDR3 nucleotide sequence: TGTGCCAGCAGCTCCGGCGCGGGGGGGTACAATGAGCAGTTCTTC.